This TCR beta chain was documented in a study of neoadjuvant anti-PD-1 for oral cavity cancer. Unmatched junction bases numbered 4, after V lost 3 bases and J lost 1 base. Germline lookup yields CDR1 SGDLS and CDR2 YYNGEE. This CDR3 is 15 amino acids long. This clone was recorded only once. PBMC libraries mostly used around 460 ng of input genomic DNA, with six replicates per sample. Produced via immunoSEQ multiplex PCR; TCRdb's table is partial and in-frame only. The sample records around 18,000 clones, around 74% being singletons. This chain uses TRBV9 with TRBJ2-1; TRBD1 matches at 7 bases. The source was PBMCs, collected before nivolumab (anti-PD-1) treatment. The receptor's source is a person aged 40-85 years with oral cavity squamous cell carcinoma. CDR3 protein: CASSGGQDSYNEQFF. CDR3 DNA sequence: TGTGCCAGCAGCGGCGGACAGGATTCCTACAATGAGCAGTTCTTC.